This is a list of T cell receptor beta chains from one sample in a study of blood T cells in healthy people across ages. TCRdb reanalysed the 5' RACE reads using MiXCR and keeps one entry per CDR3 protein. The sample contains some 880,000 distinct CDR3 sequences, roughly 40% of which appear only once. The sequenced material came from blood. These receptors came from a man younger than 35 in good health. Both conserved end residues are part of each CDR3. Each record gives: D gene, V gene, J gene, clone size, CDR3 DNA, CDR3 protein. D genes are given only for firm matches. Size tells how often a clone was seen (once, few, many) or the class of an expanded clone, and some rows leave it out.

.,TRBV30,TRBJ2-2,.,TGTGCCTGGACCCAGGCCTCAAACGCCGGGGAGCTGTTTTTT,CAWTQASNAGELFF
.,TRBV20-1,TRBJ1-4,.,TGCACAGCCGCTTGGGCGGAAAAACTGTTTTTT,CTAAWAEKLFF
TRBD1,TRBV12-3/TRBV12-4,TRBJ2-2,.,TGTGCCAGCAGTTTCGGGACAGGGGACACCGGGGAGCTGTTTTTT,CASSFGTGDTGELFF
.,TRBV4-3,TRBJ1-4,.,TGCGCCAGCAGCAAAGAACAGGCAACTAATGAAAAACTGTTTTTT,CASSKEQATNEKLFF
TRBD2,TRBV2,TRBJ2-1,few,TGTGCCAGCACGGAGGTAGCGGGGAGCTCCTACAATGAGCAGTTCTTC,CASTEVAGSSYNEQFF
.,TRBV20-1,TRBJ1-1,few,TGCAGTGCTAGTACGGCAGGAAGAAGGTTGAACACTGAAGCTTTCTTT,CSASTAGRRLNTEAFF
.,TRBV6-2/TRBV6-3,TRBJ2-3,.,TGTGCCAGCAGTCGAGGGGTTTCGCTAACAGATACGCAGTATTTT,CASSRGVSLTDTQYF
.,TRBV2,TRBJ1-5,few,TGTGCCAGCAGTGAAGGAATAGGGAGGAATCAGCCCCAGCATTTT,CASSEGIGRNQPQHF
.,TRBV12-3/TRBV12-4,TRBJ2-1,few,TGTGCCAGCAGTTTCAGCCCCAATGAGCAGTTCTTC,CASSFSPNEQFF
.,TRBV6-5,TRBJ1-2,.,TGTGCCAGCAGTTACTCGACGGGAACGACAGGCTATGGCTACACCTTC,CASSYSTGTTGYGYTF
TRBD1,TRBV12-3/TRBV12-4,TRBJ1-5,.,TGTGCCAGCAGCCCCGACAGGGGAGAGCATCAGCCCCAGCATTTT,CASSPDRGEHQPQHF
.,TRBV4-2,TRBJ1-2,few,TGTGCCAGCAGCCAAGATAGGCTGACCTATGGCTACACCTTC,CASSQDRLTYGYTF
.,TRBV20-1,TRBJ2-2,.,TGCAGTGCTGGCAGGATCATGGACACCGGGGAGCTGTTTTTT,CSAGRIMDTGELFF
.,TRBV7-3,TRBJ2-1,.,TGTGCCAGCAGCTTATCAGGGCCCACCACTTACAATGAGCAGTTCTTC,CASSLSGPTTYNEQFF
TRBD1,TRBV4-1,TRBJ1-5,.,TGCGCCAGCAGCCAAGAGGTAAGGACAGGGGCAGTTTCGGATCATCAGCCCCAGCATTTT,CASSQEVRTGAVSDHQPQHF